Shown below are 14 T cell receptor beta chains from a single sample sequenced in a study of blood T cell repertoires in COVID-19. Measured with immunoSEQ multiplex PCR; TCRdb has only the in-frame clones, and not every one. The sample has some 120,000 clones; roughly 80% are singletons. Sequenced sample: peripheral blood. These receptors all stem from a woman aged 55 to 70 with acute or convalescent COVID-19.

The chain joins TRBV6-1 to TRBJ2-5, with a weak D call TRBD2 (6 bases). Germline CDR1 and CDR2: MNHNS and SASEGT. The germline V and J ends were trimmed by 0 bases and 1 base, with 12 bases remaining between them. The CDR3 has 16 residues. For the CDR3, the DNA is TGTGCCAGCAGTGAAGCACCCCTAGCGTTCCAAGAGACCCAGTACTTC. Translating gives CASSEAPLAFQETQYF.

This clone has only one observation. CDR3 amino acids: CAWSQEGERVSGYTF. The CDR3 nucleotides are TGTGCCTGGAGTCAAGAGGGTGAGAGGGTGTCTGGCTACACCTTC. The chain recombines TRBV30 with TRBJ1-2; the D is unclear. Germline V gene lookup returns CDR1 GTSNPN and CDR2 SVGIG (reference sequence). The CDR3 totals 15 residues. Trimming stripped 2 bases from V and 7 bases from J, with 20 bases between.

The rearrangement uses TRBV2 and TRBJ1-6; 8 bases map to TRBD1. The CDR3 spans 16 residues. The ends lost 6 bases at V and 7 bases at J; junction bases unmatched: 11. Germline V gene data show CDR1 as SNHLY and CDR2 as FYNNEI. DNA of the CDR3: TGTGCCAGCAGGCCACGGACAGGGTCACGGAATTCACCCCTCCACTTT. It translates to CASRPRTGSRNSPLHF. Using reference TRBV2 and TRBJ1-6 for the parts outside the CDR3, the full variable domain is EPEVTQTPSHQVTQMGQEVILRCVPISNHLYFYWYRQILGQKVEFLVSFYNNEISEKSEIFDDQFSVERPDGSNFTLKIRSTKLEDSAMYFCASRPRTGSRNSPLHFGNGTRLTVT.

The chain employs TRBV27 and TRBJ1-6; D is unresolved. The CDR3 totals 15 residues. The V end lost 4 bases, the J end lost 0 bases, and 7 bases lay between the germline ends. CDR1 and CDR2 from the germline V gene are MNHEY and SMNVEV (reference sequence). In nucleotides, the CDR3 is TGTGCCAGCAGTTCGGGTAGCTCCTATAATTCACCCCTCCACTTT. Translation gives CASSSGSSYNSPLHF.

The V call is TRBV5-1, the J call TRBJ1-1, with D perhaps matching TRBD1 (5 bases). The CDR3 is 13 residues long. The ends were cut back, 0 bases at V and 3 bases at J, with 6 bases in the middle. Looked up from germline, CDR1 is SGHRS and CDR2 is YFSETQ. Here the CDR3 DNA reads TGCGCCAGCAGCTTGGGCAGGGACACTGAAGCTTTCTTT. It encodes CASSLGRDTEAFF.

The V call is TRBV2, the J call TRBJ2-3, with 8 bases lining up with TRBD2. The ends lost 6 bases at V and 3 bases at J; junction bases unmatched: 11. Germline V CDR1 and CDR2: SNHLY, FYNNEI. This CDR3 has 16 residues. As DNA, the CDR3 is TGTGCCAGCAGCCTCGGGGGGGCCTTCACGACAGATACGCAGTATTTT. It is translated as CASSLGGAFTTDTQYF.

The chain recombines TRBV5-4 with TRBJ1-1; D possibly corresponds to TRBD1 (5 bases). Germline CDR1 reads SGHNT; CDR2 reads YYREEE (reference sequence). The V end was cut by 4 bases, the J end by 6 bases, with 13 bases between. The CDR3 contains 13 residues. The CDR3 coding sequence is TGTGCCAGCAGCCCCGGGAGGGACCCTGAAGCTTTCTTT. Translation: CASSPGRDPEAFF.

The chain carries TRBV10-3 and TRBJ1-2, with D possibly being TRBD1 (5 bases). The CDR3 is 14 residues long. V was trimmed by 1 base and J by 3 bases, leaving 9 bases between them. From germline, CDR1 is ENHRY and CDR2 SYGVKD. The CDR3 spells CAISEFGGDYGYTF. CDR3 nucleotides: TGTGCCATCAGTGAGTTTGGGGGGGACTATGGCTACACCTTC.

A remark on this clone: No conserved phenylalanine or tryptophan ends this CDR3, so it is likely a read error. The DNA is left out, because the CDR3 cannot be placed on it with certainty; the CDR3 is given as TCRdb lists it. The genes are TRBV10-1 and TRBJ2-4; the D call of TRBD2 is as the table states it, not checked on the DNA. The CDR3 spans 11 amino acids, including both terminal residues. Looked up from germline, CDR1 is WNHNN and CDR2 is SYGVQD (reference sequence). Here the CDR3 reads CASATSGGPDG.

The rearrangement links TRBV4-1 to TRBJ2-2; 9 bases match TRBD1. V gave up 1 base and J gave up 4 bases; unmatched junction bases: 1. CDR1 is MGHRA, CDR2 YSYEKL, per germline. The CDR3 length is 15 residues. This chain's CDR3 is CASSQGDRATGELFF. DNA of the CDR3: TGCGCCAGCAGCCAAGGGGACAGGGCCACCGGGGAGCTGTTTTTT.

The chain carries TRBV5-1 and TRBJ2-1; TRBD2 aligns across 7 bases. Per germline, CDR1 SGHRS and CDR2 YFSETQ. The CDR3 is made up of 17 amino acids. Germline trimming cut 4 bases from V and 0 bases from J; bases unmatched to any gene: 10. The CDR3 region has the DNA TGCGCCAGCAGCCACCCAATGGGAGGGGACTCCTACAATGAGCAGTTCTTC. It specifies CASSHPMGGDSYNEQFF.

J is TRBJ1-2 and V is TRBV18; the D gene is possibly TRBD1 (6 bases). In germline, CDR1 is KGHSH, CDR2 LQKENI. This CDR3 spans 15 amino acids. V lost 1 base and J 3 bases, leaving 12 bases between the germline ends. The CDR3 DNA follows: TGTGCCAGCTCACCACGGGGGGGCTTCGACTATGGCTACACCTTC. Amino acid sequence: CASSPRGGFDYGYTF.

The gene calls are TRBV6-2 or TRBV6-3 and TRBJ1-2; possibly TRBD1 for D (6 bases). Per germline, CDR1 MNHEY and CDR2 SVGEGT. Trimming removed 6 bases at V and 4 bases at J, with 12 bases between. The length of the CDR3 is 13 residues. CDR3 protein: CASSPTGFYGYTF. Written as DNA, the CDR3 is TGTGCCAGCAGCCCCACAGGGTTCTATGGCTACACCTTC.

The V gene is TRBV2, the J gene TRBJ1-5; 7 bases fit TRBD1. The germline V gene encodes CDR1 SNHLY and CDR2 FYNNEI. The V and J ends lost 6 bases and 0 bases, in that order; junction bases with no gene match: 5. CDR3 length: 15 amino acids. The DNA for the CDR3 is TGTGCCAGCAGGACGGGACAGTATAGCAATCAGCCCCAGCATTTT. Translation: CASRTGQYSNQPQHF. The whole variable domain, filled in from reference TRBV2 and TRBJ1-5, reads EPEVTQTPSHQVTQMGQEVILRCVPISNHLYFYWYRQILGQKVEFLVSFYNNEISEKSEIFDDQFSVERPDGSNFTLKIRSTKLEDSAMYFCASRTGQYSNQPQHFGDGTRLSIL.